This T cell receptor beta chain emerged from a study of cytomegalovirus exposure and HLA in healthy donors. Study at large: A prior analysis found about 110 million unique TCR beta sequences from approximately 200 million T cells. Study observations and caveats: Productive rates of about 87% or about 30% were seen for most TCR beta V segments in an earlier analysis. Rarity marked most TCR sequences, yet some public TCRs occurred in many donors. Most subjects had HLA-A and HLA-B alleles reportedly predicted accurately by TCR beta sequences.

The primer mix had 60 Vbeta and 13 Jbeta primers. The table came from immunoSEQ multiplex PCR; TCRdb's copy has only in-frame clones and leaves some out. The sample has approximately 130,000 clones; 60% to 75% are singletons. Note on this clone: Its antigen is as yet unknown.

V was clipped by 4 bases and J by 2 bases, with 7 bases between them. This CDR3 region has 12 residues. Germline V gene sequence: CDR1 SGHRS, CDR2 YFSETQ. The sequenced material came from PBMCs. The gene calls are TRBV5-1 and TRBJ2-7; possible D gene TRBD1, 5 bases. The sequence was collected from a woman between 40 and 50 years old in good health and CMV-seropositive. The CDR3 loop reads CASSPDTYEQYF. CDR3 nucleotides: TGCGCCAGCAGCCCGGACACCTACGAGCAGTACTTC.